This T cell receptor (beta chain) is drawn from a study of T cells in localized non-small cell lung cancer. Germline V gene sequence: CDR1 SGHNT, CDR2 YYREEE (reference sequence). The ends were cut back, 3 bases at V and 3 bases at J, with 12 bases in the middle. This CDR3 contains 14 residues. This clone was seen more than once but under ten times. Its antigen is currently unknown. The repertoire was sequenced with immunoSEQ multiplex PCR; TCRdb's copy has only in-frame clones and lacks some. The sample yields about 24,000 clones, 88% seen once. Study findings and constraints: Appearances in adjacent lung were noted for a median about 50 of the top 100 tumor clones.

The receptor's source is a woman aged 35 to 69 with stage III lung adenocarcinoma. Sequenced material: peripheral blood mononuclear cells, taken before any cancer treatment. The chain carries TRBV5-4 and TRBJ2-5, with D possibly matching TRBD2 (6 bases). CDR3 residues: CASSSMGGEETQYF. The CDR3 DNA reads as TGTGCCAGCAGCTCCATGGGAGGTGAAGAGACCCAGTACTTC. The full variable domain, rest sourced from reference TRBV5-4 and TRBJ2-5, is ETGVTQSPTHLIKTRGQQVTLRCSSQSGHNTVSWYQQALGQGPQFIFQYYREEENGRGNFPPRFSGLQFPNYSSELNVNALELDDSALYLCASSSMGGEETQYFGPGTRLLVL.